This T cell receptor (beta chain) was retrieved from a study of tissue T cells after allogeneic stem cell transplantation. At the level of the study: Viable blood and marrow gave sorted CD3+ T cells if numbers allowed.

In the case of this clone: Its specificity is unknown.

Assay used: immunoSEQ multiplex PCR; TCRdb lists only in-frame clones, some missing. The sample records about 28,000 clones, 85% being singletons. Points from the study as a whole: Within patients, tissue anatomy strongly shaped TCR repertoire composition.

V was shortened by 0 bases and J by 7 bases, with 14 bases between the two germline ends. The CDR3 length is 16 residues. Germline V gene sequence: CDR1 SGHRS, CDR2 YFSETQ. The TCR sequence derives from a woman aged 18 to 55 who later had graft-versus-host disease after an allogeneic stem cell transplant. Sample: blood, taken before transplantation. The chain is built from TRBV5-1 and TRBJ1-6; unclear D gene. The CDR3 DNA reads as TGCGCCAGCAGCTTGGCCGGACCGACGTTAAATTCACCCCTCCACTTT. This codes for CASSLAGPTLNSPLHF.